The clone carrying this T cell receptor beta chain was recorded once. The data belong to a study of blood T cell repertoires in COVID-19. In the study overall: T cells, B-cell-depleted T cells, or PBMCs provided the cDNA or gDNA that served as material.

TCRdb keeps only in-frame clones here, not all; method: immunoSEQ multiplex PCR. Of 200,000 to 250,000 clones listed, approximately 90% are singletons. The CDR3 loop spans 12 amino acids. V was clipped by 5 bases and J by 6 bases, with 8 bases between them. Germline V CDR1 and CDR2: MNHEY, SVGAGI. The receptor comes from a woman younger than 35 in a cohort exposed to, infected with or recovered from COVID-19 (not recorded which). The chain links TRBV6-5 to TRBJ2-1; D gene unclear. What was sequenced was PBMCs or T cells enriched from blood (not recorded which). CDR3 in amino acids: CASSPPGNEQFF. DNA for the CDR3: TGTGCCAGCAGTCCTCCGGGCAATGAGCAGTTCTTC.